A selection of T cell receptor beta chains follows, all from one sample in a study of blood T cell repertoires in COVID-19. Some clones are missing from TCRdb's copy, which holds only in-frame ones; the method was immunoSEQ multiplex PCR. This table has around 290,000 clones, more than 85% appearing once. Sample: peripheral blood. The receptors come from a man in his forties with acute or convalescent COVID-19. CDR3s include the opening cysteine and the closing phenylalanine or tryptophan. A D gene is named only where the DNA matches it firmly. Part of the rows lack a size; the others show once, few, many or a class for expanded clones.

J gene: TRBJ2-3; clone size: .; V gene: TRBV6-5; D gene: TRBD2; CDR3 protein: CASTTGGGRDTQYF; CDR3 DNA: TGTGCCAGCACCACCGGGGGGGGACGAGATACGCAGTATTTT
J gene: TRBJ2-1; clone size: .; V gene: TRBV7-3; D gene: .; CDR3 protein: CASSPTGMRTNEQFF; CDR3 DNA: TGTGCCAGCAGCCCTACCGGGATGAGAACCAATGAGCAGTTCTTC
J gene: TRBJ1-1; clone size: .; V gene: TRBV14; D gene: .; CDR3 protein: CASSQSAEAFF; CDR3 DNA: TGTGCCAGCAGCCAATCAGCTGAAGCTTTCTTT
J gene: TRBJ2-7; clone size: few; V gene: TRBV5-1; D gene: .; CDR3 protein: CASSLAQRSSYEQYF; CDR3 DNA: TGCGCCAGCAGCTTGGCGCAGCGGAGCTCCTACGAGCAGTACTTC
J gene: TRBJ1-2; clone size: .; V gene: TRBV24-1; D gene: .; CDR3 protein: CATSSGGSGANYGYTF; CDR3 DNA: TGTGCCACCAGTTCTGGGGGATCGGGAGCTAACTATGGCTACACCTTC
J gene: TRBJ1-3; clone size: .; V gene: TRBV5-1; D gene: .; CDR3 protein: CASSLEPSGNTIYF; CDR3 DNA: TGCGCCAGCAGCTTGGAGCCCTCTGGAAACACCATATATTTT
J gene: TRBJ2-2; clone size: .; V gene: TRBV4-1; D gene: .; CDR3 protein: CASAPGANTGELFF; CDR3 DNA: TGCGCCAGTGCCCCAGGGGCGAACACCGGGGAGCTGTTTTTT
J gene: TRBJ2-7; clone size: .; V gene: TRBV11-2; D gene: .; CDR3 protein: CASSPLESYEQYF; CDR3 DNA: TGTGCCAGCAGCCCCTTGGAGTCCTACGAGCAGTACTTC
J gene: TRBJ1-5; clone size: .; V gene: TRBV30; D gene: TRBD1; CDR3 protein: CAWSVGQGNQPQHF; CDR3 DNA: TGTGCCTGGAGTGTTGGACAGGGGAACCAGCCCCAGCATTTT
J gene: TRBJ2-3; clone size: once; V gene: TRBV10-3; D gene: TRBD1; CDR3 protein: CAIRTGAPTDTQYF; CDR3 DNA: TGTGCCATCAGAACAGGGGCTCCCACAGATACGCAGTATTTT
J gene: TRBJ1-5; clone size: few; V gene: TRBV5-8; D gene: .; CDR3 protein: CASSLRSGLQYQPQHF; CDR3 DNA: TGTGCCAGCAGCTTGAGGTCTGGGCTCCAATATCAGCCCCAGCATTTT
J gene: TRBJ1-1; clone size: .; V gene: TRBV11-3; D gene: .; CDR3 protein: CASSLDVNTEAFF; CDR3 DNA: TGTGCCAGCAGCTTAGACGTGAACACTGAAGCTTTCTTT
J gene: TRBJ2-4; clone size: few; V gene: TRBV27; D gene: TRBD2; CDR3 protein: CASSFGLAGKNIQYF; CDR3 DNA: TGTGCCAGCAGTTTTGGGCTAGCGGGGAAAAACATTCAGTACTTC
J gene: TRBJ1-1; clone size: .; V gene: TRBV5-1; D gene: TRBD1; CDR3 protein: CASSSTTGDTEAFF; CDR3 DNA: TGCGCCAGCAGCTCAACTACAGGGGACACTGAAGCTTTCTTT
J gene: TRBJ2-2; clone size: .; V gene: TRBV3-1/TRBV3-2; D gene: .; CDR3 protein: CASSQRYGTLYTGELFF; CDR3 DNA: TGTGCCAGCAGCCAGAGATACGGGACTCTCTACACCGGGGAGCTGTTTTTT
J gene: TRBJ1-4; clone size: .; V gene: TRBV4-2; D gene: TRBD1; CDR3 protein: CASSQGTGEDEKLFF; CDR3 DNA: TGTGCCAGCAGCCAAGGAACAGGGGAAGATGAAAAACTGTTTTTT
J gene: TRBJ1-2; clone size: once; V gene: TRBV5-4; D gene: .; CDR3 protein: CASSHPTEWLYGYTF; CDR3 DNA: TGTGCCAGCAGCCATCCCACGGAGTGGCTCTATGGCTACACCTTC
J gene: TRBJ1-5; clone size: few; V gene: TRBV10-3; D gene: TRBD1; CDR3 protein: CAISESGTGYQPQHF; CDR3 DNA: TGTGCCATCAGTGAGTCTGGGACAGGGTATCAGCCCCAGCATTTT
J gene: TRBJ2-3; clone size: .; V gene: TRBV5-1; D gene: TRBD1; CDR3 protein: CASSQGDPLTDTQYF; CDR3 DNA: TGCGCCAGCAGCCAGGGGGACCCCCTCACAGATACGCAGTATTTT
J gene: TRBJ2-7; clone size: .; V gene: TRBV2; D gene: .; CDR3 protein: CASSGTASANSEQYF; CDR3 DNA: TGTGCCAGCAGTGGGACTGCCTCTGCGAACTCCGAGCAGTACTTC
J gene: TRBJ1-2; clone size: .; V gene: TRBV11-2; D gene: .; CDR3 protein: CASSSIRAHKRGGGYTF; CDR3 DNA: TGTGCCAGCAGCTCGATCAGGGCCCACAAAAGGGGTGGCGGCTACACCTTC
J gene: TRBJ2-7; clone size: .; V gene: TRBV5-1; D gene: .; CDR3 protein: CASSLGGYLQYEQYF; CDR3 DNA: TGCGCCAGCAGCTTGGGAGGATATCTACAATACGAGCAGTACTTC
J gene: TRBJ1-3; clone size: .; V gene: TRBV3-1/TRBV3-2; D gene: .; CDR3 protein: CASTPSHSGNTIYF; CDR3 DNA: TGTGCCAGCACCCCTTCACACTCTGGAAACACCATATATTTT
J gene: TRBJ2-3; clone size: few; V gene: TRBV6-5; D gene: TRBD2; CDR3 protein: CASRTSGGRDTQYF; CDR3 DNA: TGTGCCAGCAGGACTAGCGGGGGGCGAGATACGCAGTATTTT
J gene: TRBJ2-2; clone size: .; V gene: TRBV2; D gene: .; CDR3 protein: CASKGAFGFPGSNGELFF; CDR3 DNA: TGTGCCAGCAAAGGCGCCTTCGGGTTCCCTGGTAGTAACGGGGAGCTGTTTTTT
J gene: TRBJ2-7; clone size: .; V gene: TRBV9; D gene: TRBD1; CDR3 protein: CASSTSRDRFSYEQYF; CDR3 DNA: TGTGCCAGCAGTACAAGCCGGGACAGATTCTCCTACGAGCAGTACTTC
J gene: TRBJ1-1; clone size: .; V gene: TRBV11-2; D gene: .; CDR3 protein: CASSLSGGNTEAFF; CDR3 DNA: TGTGCCAGCAGCTTAAGCGGGGGGAACACTGAAGCTTTCTTT
J gene: TRBJ1-1; clone size: .; V gene: TRBV30; D gene: .; CDR3 protein: CARGHYNTEAFF; CDR3 DNA: TGTGCCCGGGGACACTATAACACTGAAGCTTTCTTT
J gene: TRBJ2-1; clone size: .; V gene: TRBV12-3/TRBV12-4; D gene: .; CDR3 protein: CASSPDSNHQFF; CDR3 DNA: TGTGCCAGCAGCCCCGACAGCAATCATCAATTCTTC
J gene: TRBJ1-1; clone size: .; V gene: TRBV4-1; D gene: TRBD1; CDR3 protein: CASSQGQGADTEAFF; CDR3 DNA: TGCGCCAGCAGCCAAGGTCAGGGGGCAGACACTGAAGCTTTCTTT
J gene: TRBJ1-2; clone size: .; V gene: TRBV30; D gene: .; CDR3 protein: CAWSYLRQGNGYTF; CDR3 DNA: TGTGCCTGGAGTTACCTGAGGCAGGGAAATGGCTACACCTTC
J gene: TRBJ1-5; clone size: .; V gene: TRBV6-1; D gene: .; CDR3 protein: CASSDGGGPDRPWPQHF; CDR3 DNA: TGTGCCAGCAGTGATGGCGGGGGGCCAGACCGACCTTGGCCCCAGCATTTT